The 30 T cell receptor beta chains in this list originate from one sample, sequenced in a study of neurological immune-mediated disorders. TCRdb redid the calling of the 5' RACE reads with MiXCR, one entry per CDR3 protein. This sample has over 45,000 distinct CDR3 sequences, with over 3.5% found just once. The source material was CD4+ T cells from blood. These receptors originate from a woman aged 40 to 49 with multiple sclerosis.

This clonotype was observed at least ten times. The chain links TRBV5-1 to TRBJ2-5; D is perhaps TRBD1 (8 bases). V was clipped by 5 bases and J by 5 bases, with 16 bases between them. Germline CDR1 is SGHRS and CDR2 is YFSETQ. This CDR3 region has 14 residues. The CDR3 sequence is CASSGGQGGETQYF. The CDR3 region has the DNA TGCGCCAGCAGTGGAGGACAGGGAGGGGAGACCCAGTACTTC.

This clonotype occurred many times. The V call is TRBV14, the J call TRBJ2-2, with a possible D match to TRBD1 (5 bases). The ends were cut back, 2 bases at V and 4 bases at J, with 5 bases in the middle. The length of the CDR3 is 13 residues. The V gene's germline CDR1 is SGHDN and CDR2 FVKESK. The CDR3 reads CASSQRGTGELFF. For the CDR3, the DNA is TGTGCCAGCAGCCAAAGGGGCACCGGGGAGCTGTTTTTT.

Ten or more counts support this clonotype. The rearrangement joins TRBV5-4 to TRBJ2-7, with 7 positions matching TRBD1. The ends lost 0 bases at V and 3 bases at J; junction bases unmatched: 0. The CDR3 is 13 residues long. CDR1 SGHNT and CDR2 YYREEE come from the germline V gene (reference sequence). CDR3 nucleotides: TGTGCCAGCAGCTTGGACAGGGGCTACGAGCAGTACTTC. The encoded protein is CASSLDRGYEQYF.

This clonotype was recorded many times. J is TRBJ1-3 and V is TRBV12-3 or TRBV12-4; TRBD1 is a possible D gene (5 bases). CDR3 size: 15 residues. V lost 6 bases, J lost 3 bases, and 15 bases lay in between. CDR3 amino acids: CASSPGRRFGNTIYF. CDR3 bases: TGTGCCAGCAGCCCGGGACGGAGATTTGGAAACACCATATATTTT.

This clonotype was counted at least ten times. This rearrangement joins TRBV25-1 to TRBJ2-3, with D unclear. The CDR3 loop spans 12 amino acids. Trimming stripped 6 bases from V and 4 bases from J, with 8 bases between. CDR1 and CDR2 from the germline V gene are MGHDK and SYGVNS. Written as DNA, the CDR3 is TGTGCCAGCAGCTATACCCCAGATACGCAGTATTTT. This gives the protein CASSYTPDTQYF. Using reference TRBV25-1 and TRBJ2-3 for the parts outside the CDR3, the full variable domain is EADIYQTPRYLVIGTGKKITLECSQTMGHDKMYWYQQDPGMELHLIHYSYGVNSTEKGDLSSESTVSRIRTEHFPLTLESARPSHTSQYLCASSYTPDTQYFGPGTRLTVL.

This clonotype was detected ten times or more. The genes are TRBV7-9 and TRBJ1-2; D might be TRBD1 (5 bases). V was shortened by 3 bases and J by 3 bases, with 8 bases between the two germline ends. The CDR3 consists of 13 residues. In germline, CDR1 is SEHNR, CDR2 FQNEAQ (reference sequence). The CDR3 is CASSFGTDYGYTF. The CDR3 DNA reads TGTGCCAGCAGCTTCGGGACGGACTATGGCTACACCTTC.

This clonotype was found many times. The V gene is TRBV7-8, the J gene TRBJ2-3; maybe TRBD2 (6 bases). The germline gives CDR1 SGHVS, CDR2 FQNEAQ. The ends were cut back, 1 base at V and 3 bases at J, with 11 bases in the middle. CDR3 length: 15 residues. CDR3 DNA sequence: TGTGCCAGCAGCTTAGTAGGAGGGGTTACAGATACGCAGTATTTT. Translation: CASSLVGGVTDTQYF.

This clonotype was counted ten times or more. The chain uses TRBV6-1 and TRBJ1-1, with D hard to call. Germline CDR1 is MNHNS and CDR2 is SASEGT. CDR3 length: 14 amino acids. Between the trimmed V and J ends, which lost 0 bases and 0 bases, there was a span of 5 bases. CDR3 nucleotides: TGTGCCAGCAGTGAAGCTTTAGTGAACACTGAAGCTTTCTTT. Protein sequence: CASSEALVNTEAFF.

This clonotype was counted at least ten times. V and J are TRBV5-1 and TRBJ2-7; TRBD1 or TRBD2 may be the D gene (5 bases each). CDR1 and CDR2 from the germline V gene are SGHRS and YFSETQ. Trimming shortened V by 3 bases and J by 3 bases, and 13 bases separated the two germline ends. There are 14 residues in the CDR3. The CDR3 region has the DNA TGCGCCAGCAGCTCCGATCTTGGGGGCTACGAGCAGTACTTC. Translating gives CASSSDLGGYEQYF.

This clonotype was observed many times. This rearrangement joins TRBV20-1 to TRBJ2-3; 7 bases match TRBD2. Germline CDR1 and CDR2: DFQATT and SNEGSKA (reference sequence). V was clipped by 1 base and J by 3 bases; unmatched bases: 13. This CDR3 is 17 amino acids long. CDR3: CSARVIETSEDTDTQYF. As DNA, the CDR3 is TGCAGTGCTAGAGTGATAGAAACTAGCGAGGATACAGATACGCAGTATTTT.

This clonotype occurred many times. V is TRBV5-1 and J is TRBJ2-6; D unresolved. This CDR3 contains 15 residues. The V and J ends lost 1 base and 0 bases respectively, with 5 bases between them. The V gene's germline CDR1 is SGHRS and CDR2 YFSETQ. The CDR3 region is CASSLSISGANVLTF. In DNA form, the CDR3 reads TGCGCCAGCAGCTTGTCCATCTCTGGGGCCAACGTCCTGACTTTC.

In this sample, this clonotype turned up many times. The chain links TRBV5-8 to TRBJ2-7; 9 nucleotides line up with TRBD2. The CDR3 consists of 16 residues. V was clipped by 0 bases and J by 0 bases; unmatched bases: 4. Germline CDR1 SGHTS, CDR2 YDEGEE. CDR3 amino acids: CASSLGSGGLSYEQYF. CDR3 DNA: TGTGCCAGCAGCTTGGGTAGCGGGGGACTCTCCTACGAGCAGTACTTC. Full variable domain (outside the CDR3, taken from reference TRBV5-8 and TRBJ2-7): EAGVTQSPTHLIKTRGQQATLRCSPISGHTSVYWYQQALGLGLQFLLWYDEGEERNRGNFPPRFSGRQFPNYSSELNVNALELEDSALYLCASSLGSGGLSYEQYFGPGTRLTVT.

This clonotype was detected ten times or more. This rearrangement joins TRBV7-8 to TRBJ2-4, with TRBD2 matching over 9 bases. CDR1 and CDR2 from the germline V gene are SGHVS and FQNEAQ. The CDR3 consists of 15 residues. Germline trimming cut 6 bases from V and 12 bases from J; bases unmatched to any gene: 15. The CDR3, as DNA: TGTGCCAGCAGTTCACCCCTGGAGGTAGCGGGGGCTCAGTACTTC. Amino acid sequence: CASSSPLEVAGAQYF. Drawing the rest from reference TRBV7-8 and TRBJ2-4, the complete variable domain is GAGVSQSPRYKVAKRGQDVALRCDPISGHVSLFWYQQALGQGPEFLTYFQNEAQLDKSGLPSDRFFAERPEGSVSTLKIQRTQQEDSAVYLCASSSPLEVAGAQYFGAGTRLSVL.

This clonotype was seen many times. The CDR3 loop reads CASSPSRTAGDTQYF. CDR3 sequence (DNA): TGTGCCAGCAGCCCCTCCAGGACGGCAGGGGATACGCAGTATTTT. The chain recombines TRBV12-3 or TRBV12-4 with TRBJ2-3, with D possibly being TRBD1 (5 bases). Trimming shortened V by 6 bases and J by 6 bases, and 19 bases separated the two germline ends. This CDR3 region has 15 residues.

The chain is built from TRBV6-5 and TRBJ2-2; 8 bases fit TRBD1. CDR3 length equals 15 residues. Germline values: CDR1 MNHEY, CDR2 SVGAGI. V lost 1 base, J lost 7 bases, and 5 bases stayed unmatched. The CDR3 sequence: CASSYWTGKIGELFF. In DNA, the CDR3 is TGTGCCAGCAGTTACTGGACAGGGAAAATCGGGGAGCTGTTTTTT.

This clonotype was found many times. The CDR3 DNA reads TGCAGTGCTACGGCGGGGGGCACAGATACGCAGTATTTT. Its translation: CSATAGGTDTQYF. V gene TRBV20-1 combines with J gene TRBJ2-3; 7 bases match TRBD2. Trimming removed 4 bases from V and 1 base from J; junction bases left unmatched: 2. Germline-derived CDR1 and CDR2 are DFQATT and SNEGSKA (reference sequence). The CDR3 is 13 residues long.

This clonotype came up many times. The chain links TRBV20-1 to TRBJ2-4, with D possibly being TRBD2 (7 bases). V dropped 6 bases and J dropped 6 bases, with 15 bases sitting between them. CDR1 is DFQATT and CDR2 is SNEGSKA in the germline V gene (reference sequence). CDR3 length: 13 residues. CDR3 in amino acids: CSAIKGGGNIQYF. CDR3 nucleotides: TGCAGTGCCATAAAGGGGGGGGGAAACATTCAGTACTTC.

This clonotype was counted ten times or more. The CDR3 coding sequence is TGCAGTGCTAGACGCAGGGGGCTGGGTAATTCACCCCTCCACTTT. This translates into CSARRRGLGNSPLHF. The chain carries TRBV20-1 and TRBJ1-6; 8 bases agree with TRBD1. The CDR3 covers 15 residues. The V gene's germline CDR1 is DFQATT and CDR2 SNEGSKA (reference sequence). The J segment lost 6 bases and the V segment lost 2 bases, leaving 6 bases of the junction unmatched.

This clonotype appeared many times. The rearrangement uses TRBV5-5 and TRBJ1-2; D is possibly TRBD1 (5 bases). The CDR3 is made up of 16 amino acids. V lost 1 base to trimming and J lost 3 bases, with 16 bases between them. CDR1 is SGHKS and CDR2 is YYEKEE in the germline V gene (reference sequence). CDR3 residues: CASSLLQQVFDYGYTF. The CDR3 DNA reads TGTGCCAGCAGCTTGCTACAACAGGTCTTCGACTATGGCTACACCTTC. The full variable domain, with the rest looked up from reference TRBV5-5 and TRBJ1-2, is DAGVTQSPTHLIKTRGQQVTLRCSPISGHKSVSWYQQVLGQGPQFIFQYYEKEERGRGNFPDRFSARQFPNYSSELNVNALLLGDSALYLCASSLLQQVFDYGYTFGSGTRLTVV.

This clonotype was seen at least ten times. The chain recombines TRBV11-2 with TRBJ1-4; D remains unclear. Germline V gene sequence: CDR1 SGHAT, CDR2 FQNNGV. The length of the CDR3 is 13 residues. Deletions cut 1 base from V and 7 bases from J, with 7 bases between. In DNA form, the CDR3 reads TGTGCCAGCAGCTTAGGTGGGCGTGAAAAACTGTTTTTT. Translation gives CASSLGGREKLFF.

This clonotype was counted at least ten times. V is TRBV5-1 and J is TRBJ2-1; TRBD2 matches 14 bases. V lost 4 bases to trimming and J lost 4 bases; unmatched junction nucleotides: 4. Germline-derived CDR1 and CDR2 are SGHRS and YFSETQ. This CDR3 is built from 16 residues. The CDR3 protein is CASSPGLAGEYNEQFF. The CDR3 bases are TGCGCCAGCAGCCCGGGACTAGCGGGGGAATACAATGAGCAGTTCTTC.

This clonotype was recorded many times. This sequence joins TRBV7-9 and TRBJ1-1, with TRBD1 as a possible D gene (5 bases). Germline-derived CDR1 and CDR2 are SEHNR and FQNEAQ (reference sequence). CDR3 length: 15 amino acids. Trimming took 3 bases from V and 4 from J, leaving 15 bases between them. This CDR3 is CASSFIMGVGTEAFF. The CDR3, as DNA: TGTGCCAGCAGCTTCATCATGGGGGTTGGCACTGAAGCTTTCTTT.

Many counts were recorded for this clonotype. The chain couples TRBV5-1 to TRBJ1-2, with 8 bases aligning to TRBD1. V was pared by 0 bases and J by 4 bases, with 5 bases of the junction left unmatched. The CDR3 is 15 residues long. CDR1 and CDR2 from the germline V gene are SGHRS and YFSETQ. The CDR3 here is CASSLGGTGVYGYTF. The DNA for the CDR3 is TGCGCCAGCAGCTTGGGGGGGACAGGCGTCTATGGCTACACCTTC.

This clonotype has at least ten counts. The chain has TRBV20-1 and TRBJ1-2, with TRBD1 matching 12 bases. Germline CDR1 reads DFQATT; CDR2 reads SNEGSKA (reference sequence). Germline trimming cut 0 bases from V and 10 bases from J; bases unmatched to any gene: 15. This CDR3 comprises 17 residues. The CDR3 DNA reads as TGCAGTGCTAGAGATTGGGGACAGGGGGCTTTAGGAGCCACCTACACCTTC. Protein sequence: CSARDWGQGALGATYTF.

The chain carries TRBV5-5 and TRBJ2-2; unclear D gene. Germline V lookup: CDR1 SGHKS, CDR2 YYEKEE (reference sequence). The CDR3 totals 14 residues. V lost 4 bases, J lost 9 bases, and 16 bases lay in between. CDR3 nucleotides: TGTGCCAGCAGCCGAGACGAGCCCCGCCGGGAGCTGTTTTTT. Translated: CASSRDEPRRELFF.

In its sample, this clonotype was seen many times. The chain uses TRBV7-9 and TRBJ2-2, with D uncertain. CDR1 is SEHNR and CDR2 is FQNEAQ in the germline V gene (reference sequence). V lost 0 bases and J lost 4, with 6 bases in between. The CDR3 is made up of 14 amino acids. DNA for the CDR3: TGTGCCAGCAGCTTAGCGCAGACCACCGGGGAGCTGTTTTTT. Protein product: CASSLAQTTGELFF.

In this sample, this clonotype turned up a few times. The chain recombines TRBV3-1 with TRBJ1-1, with D hard to call. The germline CDR1 and CDR2 sequences are LGHDT and YNNKEL (reference sequence). The length of the CDR3 is 12 residues. The ends were cut back, 2 bases at V and 3 bases at J, with 4 bases in the middle. The CDR3 DNA reads TGTGCCAGCAGCCAAAGGTACACTGAAGCTTTCTTT. It is translated as CASSQRYTEAFF.

This clonotype was counted many times. The rearrangement links TRBV5-1 to TRBJ2-1; TRBD2 aligns across 8 bases. CDR1 is SGHRS and CDR2 is YFSETQ in the germline V gene. V was clipped by 3 bases and J by 2 bases; unmatched bases: 10. The CDR3 runs to 17 residues. The CDR3, as DNA: TGCGCCAGCAGCTCCTTAAGCGGGGGACTCACCTACAATGAGCAGTTCTTC. Its translation: CASSSLSGGLTYNEQFF.

This clonotype was recorded at least ten times. The V gene is TRBV6-6, the J gene TRBJ1-3; no reliable D call. CDR1 and CDR2 from the germline V gene are MNHNY and SVGAGI (reference sequence). The CDR3 has 13 residues. The V and J ends lost 8 bases and 2 bases respectively, with 10 bases between them. The CDR3 DNA sequence: TGTGCCAGCCTCTACGAGCCTGGAAACACCATATATTTT. Protein: CASLYEPGNTIYF.

The sample holds many counts of this clonotype. V and J are TRBV3-1 and TRBJ1-1; D call uncertain. With 0 bases removed from V and 13 bases from J, the gap between germline ends came to 15 bases. This CDR3 is 13 amino acids long. Germline loops: CDR1 LGHDT, CDR2 YNNKEL (reference sequence). CDR3 bases: TGTGCCAGCAGCCAAGATGGCTCCTTCCGGGGTTTCTTT. Translated: CASSQDGSFRGFF.